The source of this T cell receptor (beta chain) is a study of neurological immune-mediated disorders. The study, taken as a whole, reports: One related-CDR3 cluster, found by phylogenetic grouping, held repertoires of 18 of 34 multiple sclerosis patients and is a possible signature. While HTLV-1-associated myelopathy showed the greatest TCR clonal expansion, multiple sclerosis showed the least, falling below healthy controls.

This clonotype was observed at least ten times. Its antigen is currently unknown. Libraries used 2 million unsorted PBMCs kept frozen in RNAlater. V shed 3 bases and J 7 bases; nucleotides not matched to a gene: 6. The germline CDR1 and CDR2 sequences are DFQATT and SNEGSKA (reference sequence). The CDR3 loop spans 12 amino acids. The output of every sequencing run exceeded 160 million TCR-beta sequences, derived from 15-18 subjects. TCRdb redid the calling of the 5' RACE reads with MiXCR, one entry per CDR3 protein. Of about 120,000 distinct CDR3 sequences listed, about 3.4% were seen once; the top ten hold 1.3%.

The receptor's source is a woman aged 25 to 45 with multiple sclerosis. Source material: PBMCs. V is TRBV20-1 and J is TRBJ2-7, with 7 bases matching TRBD1. Here the CDR3 DNA reads TGCAGTGCTAGGCCACAGGGGATTGAGCAGTACTTC. Translation: CSARPQGIEQYF.